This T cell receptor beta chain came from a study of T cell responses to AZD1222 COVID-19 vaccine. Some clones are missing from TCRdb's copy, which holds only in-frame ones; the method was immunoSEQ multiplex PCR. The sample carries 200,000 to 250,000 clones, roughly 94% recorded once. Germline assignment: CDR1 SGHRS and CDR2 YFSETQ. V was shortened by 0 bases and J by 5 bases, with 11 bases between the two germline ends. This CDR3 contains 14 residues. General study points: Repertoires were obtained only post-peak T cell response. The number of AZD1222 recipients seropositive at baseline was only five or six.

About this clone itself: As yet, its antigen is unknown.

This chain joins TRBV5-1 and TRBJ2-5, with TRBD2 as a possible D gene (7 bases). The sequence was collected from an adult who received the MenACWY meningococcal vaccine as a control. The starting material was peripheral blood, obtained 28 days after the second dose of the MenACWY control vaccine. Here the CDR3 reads CASSLAGGVETQYF. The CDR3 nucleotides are TGCGCCAGCAGCTTGGCGGGGGGCGTCGAGACCCAGTACTTC.